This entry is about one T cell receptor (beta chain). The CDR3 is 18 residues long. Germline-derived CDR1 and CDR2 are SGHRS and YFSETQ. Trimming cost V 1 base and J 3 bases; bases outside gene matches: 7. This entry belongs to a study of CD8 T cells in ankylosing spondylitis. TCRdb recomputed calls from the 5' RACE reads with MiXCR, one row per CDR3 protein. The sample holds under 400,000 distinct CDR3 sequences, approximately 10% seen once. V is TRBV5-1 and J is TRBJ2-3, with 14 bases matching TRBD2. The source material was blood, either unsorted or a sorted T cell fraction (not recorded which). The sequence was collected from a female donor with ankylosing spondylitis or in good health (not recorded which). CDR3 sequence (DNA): TGCGCCAGCAGCTTGTCTAGACTAGCGGGGGGGCTTACAGATACGCAGTATTTT. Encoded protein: CASSLSRLAGGLTDTQYF. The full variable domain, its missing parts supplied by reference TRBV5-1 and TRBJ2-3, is KAGVTQTPRYLIKTRGQQVTLSCSPISGHRSVSWYQQTPGQGLQFLFEYFSETQRNKGNFPGRFSGRQFSNSRSEMNVSTLELGDSALYLCASSLSRLAGGLTDTQYFGPGTRLTVL.